This TCR beta chain was identified during a study of T cells in women clearing cervical HPV infection. The overall study: Controls were women whose single incident HPV16 infection cleared within 12 months without precancer or cancer. Blood came at first lesion visit for cases, post-clearance for controls. Only a few women had HLA typing results available.

As regards this clone: The target antigen is unknown. The read terminates 3 residues ahead of where the CDR3 ends, so the germline J gene completes it.

Findings and caveats of the study: CIN3+ cases had significantly higher TCR repertoire richness than controls, but evenness did not differ.

Clones were sequenced by immunoSEQ multiplex PCR, and TCRdb holds only the in-frame ones, with some missing. This table lists around 41,000 clones. CDR3 size: 13 residues. V gave up 5 bases and J gave up 6 bases, with 16 bases separating them. Germline lookup yields CDR1 SQVTM and CDR2 ANQGSEA. Specimen: blood buffy coat. The gene calls are TRBV29-1 and TRBJ1-1; the D gene is possibly TRBD1 (6 bases). This clonotype was obtained from a woman between 18 and 70 years old with a cervical HPV16 infection that either progressed to CIN3+ or cleared (not recorded which). The part of the CDR3 DNA that was read is TGCAGCGTTACGACAGGCGGAGGCTCTGAA. Amino acids: CSVTTGGGSE. The whole CDR3 region reads CSVTTGGGSEAFF.